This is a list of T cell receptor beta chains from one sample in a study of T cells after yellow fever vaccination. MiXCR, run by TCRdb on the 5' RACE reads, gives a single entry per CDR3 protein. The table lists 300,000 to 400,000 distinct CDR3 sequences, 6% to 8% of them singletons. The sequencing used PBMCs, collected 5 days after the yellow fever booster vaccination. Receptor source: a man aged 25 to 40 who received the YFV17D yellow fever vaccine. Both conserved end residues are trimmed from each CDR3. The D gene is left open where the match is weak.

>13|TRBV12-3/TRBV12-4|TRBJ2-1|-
ASSTSLRSYNEQF
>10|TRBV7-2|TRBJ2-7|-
ASSLMRNEQY
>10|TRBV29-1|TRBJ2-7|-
SVDQGGYEQY
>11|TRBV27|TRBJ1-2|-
ASSYRANYGYT
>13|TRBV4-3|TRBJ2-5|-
ASSKFRGAEETQY
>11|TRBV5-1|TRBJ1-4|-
ASGDGGWEKLF
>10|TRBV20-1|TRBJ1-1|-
SAKRMNTEAF
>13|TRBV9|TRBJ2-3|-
ASSVETRQPDTQY
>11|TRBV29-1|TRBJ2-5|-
SVAGRGGETQY
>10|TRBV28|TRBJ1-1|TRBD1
ASSTGGTEAF
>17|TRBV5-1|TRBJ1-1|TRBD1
ASNPLGAHRGKRSAEAF
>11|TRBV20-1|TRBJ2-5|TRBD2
SGSGTEEETQY
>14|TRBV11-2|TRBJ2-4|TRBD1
ASSSPDRLAKNIQY
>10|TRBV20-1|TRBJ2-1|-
SARLSYNEQF
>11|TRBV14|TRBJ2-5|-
ASSYARAETQY
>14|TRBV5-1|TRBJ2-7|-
ASSLVGLALGNEQY
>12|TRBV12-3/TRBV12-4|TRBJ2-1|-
ASSSFRPYNEQF
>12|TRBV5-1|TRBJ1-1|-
ASTHGRANTEAF
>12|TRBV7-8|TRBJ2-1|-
ASSSSLTYNEQF